What follows are 10 T cell receptor beta chains derived from one specimen sequenced in a study of blood T cell repertoires in COVID-19. Profiling relied on immunoSEQ multiplex PCR, and the TCRdb table lists in-frame clones only, not all of them. The sample has 150,000 to 200,000 clones, about 88% seen once. Sample: peripheral blood. Receptors originate from a man aged 55-75 years with COVID-19, enrolled during active disease.

Only one count was recorded for this clone. The rearrangement joins TRBV30 to TRBJ1-4; 7 positions agree with TRBD1. The J segment lost 8 bases and the V segment lost 2 bases, leaving 5 bases of the junction unmatched. Germline values: CDR1 GTSNPN, CDR2 SVGIG (reference sequence). The CDR3 loop spans 13 amino acids. As DNA, the CDR3 is TGTGCCTGGAGTCCCGGGACAGACGAAAAACTGTTTTTT. Translation: CAWSPGTDEKLFF.

V is TRBV2 and J is TRBJ1-6; a weak D match, TRBD1 (5 bases). Germline CDR1 and CDR2: SNHLY and FYNNEI. The CDR3 totals 15 residues. The germline V and J ends were trimmed by 6 bases and 6 bases, with 15 bases remaining between them. The CDR3 coding sequence is TGTGCCAGCAGAACGAGACAGAGCACTAATTCACCCCTCCACTTT. This translates into CASRTRQSTNSPLHF.

This clone was recorded once. V is TRBV27 and J is TRBJ1-3, with unresolved D. Trimming removed 0 bases from V and 2 bases from J, with 8 bases in between. Germline assignment: CDR1 MNHEY and CDR2 SMNVEV (reference sequence). The CDR3 runs to 15 residues. The CDR3 is CASSLSRGAGNTIYF. In DNA, the CDR3 is TGTGCCAGCAGTTTATCCCGGGGAGCTGGAAACACCATATATTTT.

This rearrangement joins TRBV27 to TRBJ1-1, with a weak D call TRBD1 (6 bases). From germline, CDR1 is MNHEY and CDR2 SMNVEV (reference sequence). Between the trimmed V and J ends, which lost 5 bases and 7 bases, there was a span of 11 bases. The CDR3 is 12 amino acids. In DNA form, the CDR3 reads TGTGCCAGCAGTCAATTGACAGGTGAAGCTTTCTTT. It translates to CASSQLTGEAFF.

In DNA, the CDR3 is TGTGCCAGCAGCCCCCAAGTCGTGCGGGGGGAGCAGTTCTTC. Amino acid sequence: CASSPQVVRGEQFF. V and J are TRBV7-2 and TRBJ2-1; 7 bases map to TRBD2. V lost 5 bases, J lost 10 bases, and 11 bases stayed unmatched. CDR1 and CDR2 (germline): SGHTA, FQGNSA. This CDR3 contains 14 residues.

The V and J genes are TRBV28 and TRBJ2-1; no clear D. Trimming shortened V by 5 bases and J by 9 bases, and 17 bases separated the two germline ends. CDR1 and CDR2 from the germline V gene are MDHEN and SYDVKM. The CDR3 consists of 14 residues. CDR3 protein: CASSPPRLGSEQFF. In DNA, the CDR3 is TGTGCCAGCAGTCCCCCCAGGCTGGGCAGTGAGCAGTTCTTC. The variable domain in full, completed from reference TRBV28 and TRBJ2-1, reads DVKVTQSSRYLVKRTGEKVFLECVQDMDHENMFWYRQDPGLGLRLIYFSYDVKMKEKGDIPEGYSVSREKKERFSLILESASTNQTSMYLCASSPPRLGSEQFFGPGTRLTVL.

The CDR3 protein is CASSLEQWEAYEQYF. The CDR3 DNA reads as TGCGCCAGCAGCTTGGAACAGTGGGAGGCCTACGAGCAGTACTTC. The chain carries TRBV5-1 and TRBJ2-7; possibly TRBD2 for D (6 bases). Trimming removed 0 bases from V and 2 bases from J, with 12 bases in between. Germline assignment: CDR1 SGHRS and CDR2 YFSETQ. The length of the CDR3 is 15 residues.

This chain joins TRBV5-1 and TRBJ2-3; 11 nucleotides agree with TRBD2. This CDR3 is built from 16 residues. Germline V CDR1 and CDR2: SGHRS, YFSETQ. Trimming removed 3 bases from V and 2 bases from J; junction bases left unmatched: 5. In DNA form, the CDR3 reads TGCGCCAGCAGCTCCAGACTAGCGGGGTCCACAGATACGCAGTATTTT. It encodes CASSSRLAGSTDTQYF.

In the case of this clone: The same CDR3 also results from other DNA sequences found in this sample. This chain joins TRBV18 and TRBJ2-7, with 9 bases identical to TRBD1. With V trimmed by 2 bases and J by 2 bases, 1 base remained unmatched. The CDR3 is 14 amino acids. The germline gives CDR1 KGHSH, CDR2 LQKENI. The CDR3 sequence is CASSPGQGPYEQYF. The CDR3 DNA reads TGTGCCAGCTCACCAGGACAGGGGCCCTACGAGCAGTACTTC.

The chain recombines TRBV4-3 with TRBJ2-1; D not resolved. V was cut by 0 bases and J by 9 bases, with 15 bases left in between. This CDR3 comprises 15 residues. Germline values: CDR1 LGHNA, CDR2 YSLEER. The CDR3 DNA reads TGCGCCAGCAGCCAAGAGTTACCGAGTCGTCGTGAGCAGTTCTTC. Its protein product is CASSQELPSRREQFF.